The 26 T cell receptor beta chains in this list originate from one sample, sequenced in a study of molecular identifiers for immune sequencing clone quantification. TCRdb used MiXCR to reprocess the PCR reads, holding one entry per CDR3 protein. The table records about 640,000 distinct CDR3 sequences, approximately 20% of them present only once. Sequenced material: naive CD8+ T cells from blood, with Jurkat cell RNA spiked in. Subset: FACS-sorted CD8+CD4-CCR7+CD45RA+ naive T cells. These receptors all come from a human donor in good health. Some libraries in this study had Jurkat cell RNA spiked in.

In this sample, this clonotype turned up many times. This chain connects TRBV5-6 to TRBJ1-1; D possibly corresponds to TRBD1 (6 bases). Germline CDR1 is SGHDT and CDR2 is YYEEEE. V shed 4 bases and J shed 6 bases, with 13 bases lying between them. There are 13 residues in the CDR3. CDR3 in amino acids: CASSRGGPAEAFF. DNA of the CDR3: TGTGCCAGCAGCCGGGGGGGGCCGGCTGAAGCTTTCTTT.

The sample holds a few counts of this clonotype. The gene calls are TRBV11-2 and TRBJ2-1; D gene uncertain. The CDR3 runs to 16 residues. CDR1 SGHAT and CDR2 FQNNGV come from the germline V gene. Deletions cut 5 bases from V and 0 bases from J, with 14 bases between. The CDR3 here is CASSGMDGRSYNEQFF. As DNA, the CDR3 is TGTGCCAGCAGCGGGATGGACGGACGCTCCTACAATGAGCAGTTCTTC.

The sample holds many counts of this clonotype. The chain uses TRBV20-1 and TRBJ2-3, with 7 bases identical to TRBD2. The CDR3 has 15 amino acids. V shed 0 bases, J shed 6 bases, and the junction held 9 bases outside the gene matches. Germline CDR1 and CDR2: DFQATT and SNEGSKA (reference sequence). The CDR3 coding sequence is TGCAGTGCTAGAGATTCGGCGGGAGTCGAGGATACGCAGTATTTT. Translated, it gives CSARDSAGVEDTQYF.

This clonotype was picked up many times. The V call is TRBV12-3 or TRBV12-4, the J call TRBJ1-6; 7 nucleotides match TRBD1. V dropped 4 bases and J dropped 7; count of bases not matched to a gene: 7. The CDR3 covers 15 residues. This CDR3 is CASSYDRVTNSPLHF. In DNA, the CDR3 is TGTGCCAGCAGTTACGACAGGGTAACAAATTCACCCCTCCACTTT.

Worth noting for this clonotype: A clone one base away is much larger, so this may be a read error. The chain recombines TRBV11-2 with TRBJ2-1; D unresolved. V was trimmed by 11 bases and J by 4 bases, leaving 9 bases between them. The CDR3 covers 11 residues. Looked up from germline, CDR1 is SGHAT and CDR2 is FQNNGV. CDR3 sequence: CAGKSYNEQFF. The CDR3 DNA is TGTGCCGGCAAAAGTTACAATGAGCAGTTCTTC.

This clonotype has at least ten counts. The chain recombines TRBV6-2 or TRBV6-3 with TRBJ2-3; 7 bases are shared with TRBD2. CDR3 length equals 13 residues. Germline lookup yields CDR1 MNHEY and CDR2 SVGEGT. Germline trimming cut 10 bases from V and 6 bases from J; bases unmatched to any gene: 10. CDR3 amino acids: CAISGNLGDTQYF. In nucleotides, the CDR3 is TGTGCCATAAGCGGGAATTTAGGCGATACGCAGTATTTT.

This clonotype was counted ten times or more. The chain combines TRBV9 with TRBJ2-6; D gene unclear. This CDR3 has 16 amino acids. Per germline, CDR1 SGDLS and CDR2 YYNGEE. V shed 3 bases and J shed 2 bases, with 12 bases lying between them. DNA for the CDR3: TGTGCCAGCAGCGCCTCAAAAACCACTGGGGCCAACGTCCTGACTTTC. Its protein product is CASSASKTTGANVLTF.

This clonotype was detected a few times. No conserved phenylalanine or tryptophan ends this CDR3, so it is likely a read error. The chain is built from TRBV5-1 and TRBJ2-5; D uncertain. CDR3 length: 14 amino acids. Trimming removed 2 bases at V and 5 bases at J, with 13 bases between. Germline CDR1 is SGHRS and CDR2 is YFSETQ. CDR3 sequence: CASSFLTVGETQYY. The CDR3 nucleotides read TGCGCCAGCAGCTTTCTTACAGTTGGGGAGACCCAGTACTAC.

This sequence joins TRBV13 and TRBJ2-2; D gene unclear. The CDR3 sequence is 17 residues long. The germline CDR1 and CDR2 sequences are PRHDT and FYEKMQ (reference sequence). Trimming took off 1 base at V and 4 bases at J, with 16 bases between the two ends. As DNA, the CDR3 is TGTGCCAGCAGCTTAGCGTCCTGGGGAACAGTCACCGGGGAGCTGTTTTTT. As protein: CASSLASWGTVTGELFF.

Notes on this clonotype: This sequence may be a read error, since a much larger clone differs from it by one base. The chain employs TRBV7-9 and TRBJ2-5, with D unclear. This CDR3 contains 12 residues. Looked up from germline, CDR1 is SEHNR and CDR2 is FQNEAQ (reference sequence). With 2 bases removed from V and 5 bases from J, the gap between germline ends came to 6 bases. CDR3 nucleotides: TGTGCCAGCAGCTTAACGTTCGAGACCCAGTACTTC. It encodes CASSLTFETQYF.

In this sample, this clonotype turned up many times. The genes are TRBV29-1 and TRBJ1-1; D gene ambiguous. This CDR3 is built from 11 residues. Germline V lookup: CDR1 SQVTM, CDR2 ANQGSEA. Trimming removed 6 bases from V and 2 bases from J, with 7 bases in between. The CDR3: CSVNRNTEAFF. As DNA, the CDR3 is TGCAGCGTCAACAGAAACACTGAAGCTTTCTTT.

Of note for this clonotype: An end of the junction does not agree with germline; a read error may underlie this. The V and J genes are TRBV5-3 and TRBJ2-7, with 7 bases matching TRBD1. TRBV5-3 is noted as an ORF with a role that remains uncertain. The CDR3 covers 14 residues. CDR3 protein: CASSSGTALYRQYF. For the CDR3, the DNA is TGTGCCAGCAGCTCCGGGACAGCGTTATACAGGCAGTACTTC.

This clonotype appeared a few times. The CDR3, as DNA: TGCAGTGCTAGCTCCGGGACCCCTTACAATGAGCAGTTCTTC. Translated, it gives CSASSGTPYNEQFF. This chain links TRBV20-1 with TRBJ2-1, with D perhaps being TRBD1 or TRBD2 (5 bases each). The CDR3 loop spans 14 amino acids. Deletions cut 3 bases from V and 4 bases from J, with 13 bases between. CDR1 and CDR2 (germline): DFQATT, SNEGSKA (reference sequence).

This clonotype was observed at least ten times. The CDR3 sequence is CASSEALGGFRGQGGTGELFF. The DNA for the CDR3 is TGTGCCAGCAGCGAAGCGTTAGGAGGATTCAGAGGACAGGGCGGCACCGGGGAGCTGTTTTTT. The chain joins TRBV7-2 to TRBJ2-2; 8 positions agree with TRBD1. Germline CDR1 and CDR2: SGHTA and FQGNSA. Germline trimming cut 5 bases from V and 4 bases from J; bases unmatched to any gene: 24. This CDR3 comprises 21 residues.

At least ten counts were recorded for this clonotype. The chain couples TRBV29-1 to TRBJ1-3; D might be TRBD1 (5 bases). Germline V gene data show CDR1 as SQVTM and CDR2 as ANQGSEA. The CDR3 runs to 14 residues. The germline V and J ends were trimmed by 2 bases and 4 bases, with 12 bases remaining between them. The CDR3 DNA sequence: TGCAGCGTTGAAATTGGGGCATTCGGAAACACCATATATTTT. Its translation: CSVEIGAFGNTIYF. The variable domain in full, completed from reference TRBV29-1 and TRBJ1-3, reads SAVISQKPSRDICQRGTSLTIQCQVDSQVTMMFWYRQQPGQSLTLIATANQGSEATYESGFVIDKFPISRPNLTFSTLTVSNMSPEDSSIYLCSVEIGAFGNTIYFGEGSWLTVV.

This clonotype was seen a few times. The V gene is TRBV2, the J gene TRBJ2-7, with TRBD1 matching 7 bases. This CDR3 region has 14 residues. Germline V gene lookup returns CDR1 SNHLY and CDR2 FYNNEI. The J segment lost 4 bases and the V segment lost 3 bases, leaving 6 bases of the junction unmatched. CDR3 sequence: CASSDALTGYEQYF. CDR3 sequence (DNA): TGTGCCAGCAGTGATGCCTTGACAGGGTACGAGCAGTACTTC.

CDR3 nucleotides: TGTGCCAGCAGTGTTAGACAGGGGGTCACAGATACGCAGTATTTT. This gives the protein CASSVRQGVTDTQYF. The chain has TRBV12-3 or TRBV12-4 and TRBJ2-3; 9 bases match TRBD1. J was trimmed by 2 bases and V by 5 bases; bases with no gene match: 5. The CDR3 is made up of 15 amino acids.

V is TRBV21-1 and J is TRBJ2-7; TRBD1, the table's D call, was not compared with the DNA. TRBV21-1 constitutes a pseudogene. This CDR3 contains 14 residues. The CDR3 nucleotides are TGTGCCAGCGGGGGGTGTTGGGCCGCAGGGGAGCAGTACTTC. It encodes CASGGCWAAGEQYF.

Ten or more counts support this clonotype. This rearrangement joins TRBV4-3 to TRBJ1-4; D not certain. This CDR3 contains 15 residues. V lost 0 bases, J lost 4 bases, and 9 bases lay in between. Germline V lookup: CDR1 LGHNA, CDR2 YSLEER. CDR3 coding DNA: TGCGCCAGCAGCCAAGACAGAACCCTTAATGAAAAACTGTTTTTT. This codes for CASSQDRTLNEKLFF.

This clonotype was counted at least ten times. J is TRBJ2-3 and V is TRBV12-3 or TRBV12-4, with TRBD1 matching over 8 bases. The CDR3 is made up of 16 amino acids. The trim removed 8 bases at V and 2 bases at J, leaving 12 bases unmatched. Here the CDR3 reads CASAELDRAFTDTQYF. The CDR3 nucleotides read TGTGCCAGCGCAGAACTGGACAGGGCCTTCACAGATACGCAGTATTTT.

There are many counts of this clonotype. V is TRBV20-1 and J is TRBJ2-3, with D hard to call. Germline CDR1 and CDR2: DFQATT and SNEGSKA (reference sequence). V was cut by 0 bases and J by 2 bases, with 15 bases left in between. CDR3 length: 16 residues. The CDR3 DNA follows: TGCAGTGCTAGAGATATCGAAACAGTTAACACAGATACGCAGTATTTT. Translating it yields CSARDIETVNTDTQYF.

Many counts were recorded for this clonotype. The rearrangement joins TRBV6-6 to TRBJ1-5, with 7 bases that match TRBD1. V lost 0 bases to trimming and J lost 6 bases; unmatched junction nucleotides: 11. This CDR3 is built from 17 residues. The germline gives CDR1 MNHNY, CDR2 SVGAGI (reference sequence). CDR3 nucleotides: TGTGCCAGCAGTTACTCATTCGGTACAGGGGCCGGTCAGCCCCAGCATTTT. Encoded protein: CASSYSFGTGAGQPQHF.

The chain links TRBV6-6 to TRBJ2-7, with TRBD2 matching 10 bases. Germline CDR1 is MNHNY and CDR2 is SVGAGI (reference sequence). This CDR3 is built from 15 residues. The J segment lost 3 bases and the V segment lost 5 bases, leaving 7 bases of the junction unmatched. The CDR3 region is CASSDPTSGNYEQYF. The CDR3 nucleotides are TGTGCCAGCAGTGACCCCACTAGCGGGAACTACGAGCAGTACTTC.

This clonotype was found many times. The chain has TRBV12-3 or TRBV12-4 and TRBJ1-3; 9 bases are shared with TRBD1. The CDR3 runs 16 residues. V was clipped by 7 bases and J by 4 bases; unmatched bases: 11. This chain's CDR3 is CASTPTGTGNGNTIYF. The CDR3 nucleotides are TGTGCCAGCACCCCAACGGGGACAGGGAACGGAAACACCATATATTTT.

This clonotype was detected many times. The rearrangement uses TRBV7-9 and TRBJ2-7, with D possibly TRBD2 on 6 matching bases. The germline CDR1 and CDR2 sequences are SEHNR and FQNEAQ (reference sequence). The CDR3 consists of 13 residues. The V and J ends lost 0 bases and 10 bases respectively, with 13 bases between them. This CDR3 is CASSLAGEVRQYF. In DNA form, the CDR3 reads TGTGCCAGCAGCTTAGCGGGGGAGGTAAGACAGTACTTC.

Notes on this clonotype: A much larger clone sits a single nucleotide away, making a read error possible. This CDR3 reads CASSGRAIFGRTEASF. In nucleotides, the CDR3 is TGTGCCAGCAGTGGCCGGGCGATTTTCGGTCGGACTGAAGCTTCCTTT. The J gene is TRBJ1-1, the V gene TRBV2, with D hard to call. The CDR3 spans 16 residues. Germline CDR1 is SNHLY and CDR2 is FYNNEI.